A selection of T cell receptor beta chains follows, all from one sample in a study of T cell repertoires in cytomegalovirus infection. TCRdb recomputed calls from the reads with MiXCR, one row per CDR3 protein. The sample comprises about 310,000 distinct CDR3 sequences, under 20% of which are singletons, and 12% rests with the top ten. Sequences were obtained from PBMCs. Source of these receptors: a human donor in good health (CMV status not recorded). Some clones in this sample may be carry-over from other donors' samples. The CDR3 runs from the conserved cysteine through the conserved F or W. D genes are given only for firm matches. Size values are once, few and many counts, or a class for expanded clones, and some rows have none.

cdr3_nt cdr3_aa clone_size j_call v_call d_call
TGTGCCAGCAGTGAAGTCGCCCAGCGGGGAGATACGCAGTATTTT CASSEVAQRGDTQYF many TRBJ2-3 TRBV6-1 TRBD2
TGTGCCACCAAGCCCGAGAGGGTAGGTTCGCGCGAGCAGTTCTTC CATKPERVGSREQFF many TRBJ2-1 TRBV7-8 .
TGTGCCAGCGGACGGACGGGTAATGAAAAACTGTTTTTT CASGRTGNEKLFF . TRBJ1-4 TRBV7-2 .
TGTGCCAGCAGGGCAGGAGGGTTCACTGAAGCTTTCTTT CASRAGGFTEAFF many TRBJ1-1 TRBV6-1 .
TGCGCCAGCAGCCCGGGACTGATTACAAGGAGCTCCTACGAGCAGTACTTC CASSPGLITRSSYEQYF . TRBJ2-7 TRBV4-3 .
TGTGCCAGCAGCTTAGTATGGGTGGATGGCTACACCTTC CASSLVWVDGYTF many TRBJ1-2 TRBV7-2 .
TGTGCCACCAGCAGAGATGGTACAGGAGCCTACGAGCAGTACTTC CATSRDGTGAYEQYF . TRBJ2-7 TRBV15 .
TGTGCCAGTAGTATTGTGACGGCGGCGGGGGGGAGAATAGATACGCAGTATTTT CASSIVTAAGGRIDTQYF . TRBJ2-3 TRBV19 TRBD2
TGTGCCAGCAGCCCCGGGACGGATCTCCATCAGCCCCAGCATTTT CASSPGTDLHQPQHF few TRBJ1-5 TRBV28 .
TGTGCCAGCAGCCAATACAGAGATGGGGAGACCCAGTACTTC CASSQYRDGETQYF many TRBJ2-5 TRBV14 .
TGTGCCAGCAGCCAAGACAGGGACAAGGGCTACACCTTC CASSQDRDKGYTF many TRBJ1-2 TRBV7-8 TRBD1
TGCAGCACTACCAGGGGCACAGATACGCAGTATTTT CSTTRGTDTQYF . TRBJ2-3 TRBV29-1 .
TGTGCCAGCAGCTTAGGACCCGACTACTACGAGCAGTACTTC CASSLGPDYYEQYF many TRBJ2-7 TRBV7-2 .
TGTGCCAGCAGCGGACCGGAACCCCAGCATTTT CASSGPEPQHF few TRBJ1-5 TRBV2 .
TGTGCCAGCAGGTTGTCAGGGGCGGCCTACGAGCAGTACTTC CASRLSGAAYEQYF few TRBJ2-7 TRBV27 .
TGCGCCAGCACCCAGGGAGCTAACTATGGCTACACCTTC CASTQGANYGYTF . TRBJ1-2 TRBV4-1 .
TGTGCCAGCAGCCCCGCCGGGACAGGGGTGGCTTTCTTT CASSPAGTGVAFF . TRBJ1-1 TRBV5-6 TRBD1
TGTGCCAGCAGTTTATTCGGGCCGGCTTCGTGGCAGCCCCAGCATTTT CASSLFGPASWQPQHF many TRBJ1-5 TRBV12-3/TRBV12-4 .
TGTGCCAGCTCACCTCCCCTGTCAGGAACAGATACGCAGTATTTT CASSPPLSGTDTQYF . TRBJ2-3 TRBV18 .
TGTGCCAGCAGCATGGGACAGTATAATGAAAAACTGTTTTTT CASSMGQYNEKLFF few TRBJ1-4 TRBV27 TRBD1
TGTGCCAGCAGTTTCGCAGGCAACCAAGAGACCCAGTACTTC CASSFAGNQETQYF . TRBJ2-5 TRBV28 .
TGTGCCAGTAGTTTTTCCGTTCCTGGAAACACCATATATTTT CASSFSVPGNTIYF few TRBJ1-3 TRBV19 .
TGTGCCAGCAGTTACTTGGAATCTGGGGCCAACGTCCTGACTTTC CASSYLESGANVLTF few TRBJ2-6 TRBV6-6 .
TGTGCCAGCAGCTCAGGGGCCCACACTGAAGCTTTCTTT CASSSGAHTEAFF many TRBJ1-1 TRBV7-3 .
TGTGCCAGCAGCTCGCGGGAGGCGAGTGGGGAGCAGTACTTC CASSSREASGEQYF . TRBJ2-7 TRBV2 TRBD2
TGTGCCAGTAGTTCATCGGACAGGCCCGGGGGCTACACCTTC CASSSSDRPGGYTF . TRBJ1-2 TRBV19 TRBD1
TGTGCCAGTAACTCAGGAGCCCTCGGCAATCAGCCCCAGCATTTT CASNSGALGNQPQHF once TRBJ1-5 TRBV19 .
TGTGCCAGCAGTGAGCGGACAGGGGGTACGCCCCAGCATTTT CASSERTGGTPQHF once TRBJ1-5 TRBV2 TRBD1
TGCGCCAGCAGCTTGTCGGCGGCTGACAGCTCCTACGAGCAGTACTTC CASSLSAADSSYEQYF many TRBJ2-7 TRBV5-1 .
TGCGCCAGCAGCTTGGGTCAGGAAACAGATACGCAGTATTTT CASSLGQETDTQYF . TRBJ2-3 TRBV5-1 .
TGTGCCAGCAGTTTCTTTTCGAGTCAGACTAATGAAAAACTGTTTTTT CASSFFSSQTNEKLFF few TRBJ1-4 TRBV12-3/TRBV12-4 .
TGTGCCAGCAGTGAGATCCCGGGGATCGGGTACAATGAGCAGTTCTTC CASSEIPGIGYNEQFF . TRBJ2-1 TRBV2 .
TGTGCCAGCAGTTTAGTGGGTCTCACCGGGGAGCTGTTTTTT CASSLVGLTGELFF few TRBJ2-2 TRBV28 .
TGTGCCAGCAGCTTCTCCGGGTTTGGGACTAATGAAAAACTGTTTTTT CASSFSGFGTNEKLFF many TRBJ1-4 TRBV5-6 .
TGCAGTGCACAACAGGTGCCGAGCTCCTATAATTCACCCCTCCACTTT CSAQQVPSSYNSPLHF few TRBJ1-6 TRBV20-1 .
TGCAGTGCCCTGAGCGGGGGTCGGAATAATTCACCCCTCCACTTT CSALSGGRNNSPLHF few TRBJ1-6 TRBV20-1 .
TGTGCCAGCAGCCTCCAGCCAGGGGGTGGGTGGACAGATACGCAGTATTTT CASSLQPGGGWTDTQYF many TRBJ2-3 TRBV11-2 TRBD1
TGTGCCAGCAGCTCCATAAGGGGGACTAGACGGCATGAGCAGTTCTTC CASSSIRGTRRHEQFF few TRBJ2-1 TRBV11-2 TRBD2
TGTGCCAGCAGCCTGGGGGGACTGAGCTGGACGCTATATGGCTACACCTTC CASSLGGLSWTLYGYTF many TRBJ1-2 TRBV14 .
TGCGCCAGCAGCCAAGATCCGTTTTTTACCGCCTGGGTTCGCGGCTACACCTTC CASSQDPFFTAWVRGYTF few TRBJ1-2 TRBV4-1 .
TGTGCCAGCAGCTCGTGGACAGGCTCAAGTCAGCCCCAGCATTTT CASSSWTGSSQPQHF . TRBJ1-5 TRBV5-6 TRBD1
TGTGCCAGCAGCTCTCGAATGGACCCAGCCGCCTATGGCTACACCTTC CASSSRMDPAAYGYTF many TRBJ1-2 TRBV7-2 .
TGTGCCAGCAGCTTCTCGACAGTTCCCTATGGCTACACCTTC CASSFSTVPYGYTF . TRBJ1-2 TRBV7-9 .
TGTGCCAGCAGCCAGGGACTAGCGGGAACCACAGATACGCAGTATTTT CASSQGLAGTTDTQYF many TRBJ2-3 TRBV11-2 TRBD2
TGTGCCAGCAGTGAATTTGCCTCGACAGGGAAAGTCGGTGAAAAACTGTTTTTT CASSEFASTGKVGEKLFF few TRBJ1-4 TRBV25-1 TRBD1
TGCAGTGCTAGGGAGGGTGGCACCTACGAGCAGTACTTC CSAREGGTYEQYF few TRBJ2-7 TRBV20-1 .
TGTGCCAGCAGCCAGATCTCAACTAGCGGCGAGCAGTTCTTC CASSQISTSGEQFF many TRBJ2-1 TRBV7-9 TRBD2
TGCAGTGTATCTGACAGGGCGCCTCTCGGGTACACTGAAGCTTTCTTT CSVSDRAPLGYTEAFF . TRBJ1-1 TRBV20-1 TRBD1
TGTGCCAGCAGCTTAGATTCGGGTTATTACCAGCCCCAGCATTTT CASSLDSGYYQPQHF many TRBJ1-5 TRBV7-2 .
TGTGCCAGCCGGACGGACTATGGCTACACCTTC CASRTDYGYTF . TRBJ1-2 TRBV2 .
TGTGCCTGTCGGGAGGGGGGCACCGGGGAGCTGTTTTTT CACREGGTGELFF . TRBJ2-2 TRBV12-3/TRBV12-4 TRBD2
TGTGCCAGCAGTTGGGGGGACACAAGTAATCAGCCCCAGCATTTT CASSWGDTSNQPQHF few TRBJ1-5 TRBV6-6 .
TGTGCCAGCAGACCCCACAGGGGTGAGCAGTACTTC CASRPHRGEQYF few TRBJ2-7 TRBV28 TRBD1
TGTGCCAGCAGCTTCGGGGACAGGGGGAACACTGAAGCTTTCTTT CASSFGDRGNTEAFF few TRBJ1-1 TRBV5-6 TRBD1
TGCAGTGCAGAACCGGGACTAGCGGGGAAAAATGAGCAGTTCTTC CSAEPGLAGKNEQFF . TRBJ2-1 TRBV20-1 TRBD2